The entry below gives a single T cell receptor (beta chain) sequence along with its context. Its antigen is currently unknown. The data stem from a study of T cell responses to AZD1222 COVID-19 vaccine. Study-level results: Donor demographics were predominantly white British with a female majority; clonal diversity may be underestimated. Repertoires were sampled only after the peak T cell response.

The germline V gene has CDR1 SQVTM and CDR2 ANQGSEA. V lost 6 bases, J lost 5 bases, and 5 bases stayed unmatched. CDR3 size: 13 residues. Profiled with immunoSEQ multiplex PCR; TCRdb holds only in-frame clones, not every one. The table includes 100,000 to 150,000 clones, around 84% detected once. Sequencing was performed on peripheral blood, taken on day 0 of AZD1222 vaccination. The TCR originated in an adult in good health. V gene TRBV29-1 combines with J gene TRBJ2-7; 12 nucleotides match TRBD1. CDR3: CSVRGQGADEQYF. The CDR3 DNA reads as TGCAGCGTCCGGGGACAGGGGGCCGACGAGCAGTACTTC.